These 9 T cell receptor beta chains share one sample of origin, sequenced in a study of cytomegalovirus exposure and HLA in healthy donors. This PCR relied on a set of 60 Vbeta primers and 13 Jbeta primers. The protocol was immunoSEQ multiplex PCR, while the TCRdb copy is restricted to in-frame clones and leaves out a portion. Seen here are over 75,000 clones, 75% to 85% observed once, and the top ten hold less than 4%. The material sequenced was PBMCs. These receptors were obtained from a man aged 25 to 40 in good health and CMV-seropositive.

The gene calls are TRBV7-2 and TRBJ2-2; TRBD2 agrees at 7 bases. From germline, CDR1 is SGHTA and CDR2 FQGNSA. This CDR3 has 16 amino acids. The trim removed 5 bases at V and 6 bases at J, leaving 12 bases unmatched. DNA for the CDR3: TGTGCCAGCAGCAAACGGGGGGTTTCTGTACCCGGGGAGCTGTTTTTT. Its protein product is CASSKRGVSVPGELFF.

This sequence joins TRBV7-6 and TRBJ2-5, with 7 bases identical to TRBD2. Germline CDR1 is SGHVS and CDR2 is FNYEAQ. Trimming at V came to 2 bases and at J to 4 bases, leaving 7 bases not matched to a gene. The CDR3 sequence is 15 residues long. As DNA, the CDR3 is TGTGCCAGCAGCTTAAATGGCGGGGGAGGAGAGACCCAGTACTTC. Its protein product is CASSLNGGGGETQYF.

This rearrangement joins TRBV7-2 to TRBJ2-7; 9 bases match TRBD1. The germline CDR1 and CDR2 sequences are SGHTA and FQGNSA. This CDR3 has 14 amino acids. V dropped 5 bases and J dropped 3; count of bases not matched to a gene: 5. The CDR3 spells CASSRETGGYEQYF. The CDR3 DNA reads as TGTGCCAGCAGCAGAGAGACAGGGGGCTACGAGCAGTACTTC. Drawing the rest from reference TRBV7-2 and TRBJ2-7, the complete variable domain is GAGVSQSPSNKVTEKGKDVELRCDPISGHTALYWYRQSLGQGLEFLIYFQGNSAPDKSGLPSDRFSAERTGGSVSTLTIQRTQQEDSAVYLCASSRETGGYEQYFGPGTRLTVT.

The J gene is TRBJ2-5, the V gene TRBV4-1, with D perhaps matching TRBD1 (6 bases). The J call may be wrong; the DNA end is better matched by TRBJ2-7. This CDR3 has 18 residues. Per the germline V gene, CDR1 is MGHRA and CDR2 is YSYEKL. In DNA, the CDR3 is TGCGCCAGCAGCCCTTCTGCCCCCGGACAGACCTTCGGATACGAGCAGTACTTC. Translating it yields CASSPSAPGQTFGYEQYF.

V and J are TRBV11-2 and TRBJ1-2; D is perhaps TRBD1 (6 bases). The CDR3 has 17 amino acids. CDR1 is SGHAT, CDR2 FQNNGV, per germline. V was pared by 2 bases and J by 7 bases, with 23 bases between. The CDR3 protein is CASSLLSPGTWIFGYTF. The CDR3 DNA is TGTGCCAGCAGCTTACTTTCTCCCGGGACATGGATTTTTGGCTACACCTTC.

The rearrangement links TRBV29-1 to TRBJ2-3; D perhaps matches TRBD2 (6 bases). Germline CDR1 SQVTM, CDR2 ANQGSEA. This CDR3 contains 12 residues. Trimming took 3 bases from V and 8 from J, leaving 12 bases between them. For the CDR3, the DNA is TGCAGCGTTGAGGAGGGAAGAGGTACGCAGTATTTT. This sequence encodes CSVEEGRGTQYF.

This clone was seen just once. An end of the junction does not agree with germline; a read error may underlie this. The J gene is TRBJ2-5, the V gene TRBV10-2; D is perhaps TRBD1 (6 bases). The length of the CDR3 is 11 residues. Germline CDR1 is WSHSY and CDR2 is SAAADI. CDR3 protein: CATQGPEPQYF. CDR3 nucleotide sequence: TGCGCCACCCAGGGGCCAGAGCCCCAGTACTTC.

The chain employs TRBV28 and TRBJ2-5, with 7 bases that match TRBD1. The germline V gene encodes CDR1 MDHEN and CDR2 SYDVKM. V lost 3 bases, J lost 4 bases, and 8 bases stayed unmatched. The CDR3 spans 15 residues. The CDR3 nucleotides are TGTGCCAGCAGTTTTTTGGGGGCAGGGGGAGAGACCCAGTACTTC. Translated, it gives CASSFLGAGGETQYF.

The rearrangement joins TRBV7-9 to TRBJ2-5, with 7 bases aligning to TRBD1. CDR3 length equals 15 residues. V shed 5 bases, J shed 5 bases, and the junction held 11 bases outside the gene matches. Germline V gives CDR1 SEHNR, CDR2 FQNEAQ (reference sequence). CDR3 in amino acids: CASSPWTGSVETQYF. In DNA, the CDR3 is TGTGCCAGCAGCCCCTGGACAGGTTCGGTGGAGACCCAGTACTTC.